This TCR beta chain was sequenced for a study of T cells after yellow fever vaccination. This clonotype was seen many times. With 4 bases removed from V and 3 bases from J, the gap between germline ends came to 7 bases. CDR1 and CDR2 from the germline V gene are DFQATT and SNEGSKA (reference sequence). The CDR3 covers 11 residues. TCRdb called the 5' RACE reads again in MiXCR, with one record for every CDR3 protein. The sample includes some 340,000 distinct CDR3 sequences, about 10% of them seen just once. The specimen was CD4+ T cells sorted from PBMCs, collected 45 days after the yellow fever booster vaccination. This TCR derives from a man younger than 35 who received the YFV17D yellow fever vaccine. The chain carries TRBV20-1 and TRBJ2-7, with D uncertain. CDR3 DNA: TGCAGTGCTACAGGAAACTACGAGCAGTACTTC. Protein: CSATGNYEQYF.